Described below is a single TCR beta chain sequence and its context. Antigen specificity is unknown. Clones were sequenced by immunoSEQ multiplex PCR, and TCRdb holds only the in-frame ones, with some missing. This sample yields approximately 12,000 clones, of which roughly 70% are seen a single time; approximately 10% belongs to the top ten. This CDR3 comprises 16 residues. V was shortened by 2 bases and J by 0 bases, with 8 bases between the two germline ends. In germline, CDR1 is SGHDN, CDR2 FVKESK. These data are taken from a study of somatic mutations in cytotoxic T cells in rheumatoid arthritis. Broader study findings: No antigen targets were known for the expanded CD8+ clones. Slight TRBV07 underrepresentation in rheumatoid arthritis patients went unadjusted for multiple comparisons. With age, CD8+ clonality increased in rheumatoid arthritis patients, whereas no such increase appeared in healthy controls.

This sequence was found in a woman in her forties in good health. The chain combines TRBV14 with TRBJ1-6; no clear D. Sequenced: CD8+ T cells sorted from blood. The CDR3 DNA reads as TGTGCCAGCAGCCAATACGGGTCCTCCTATAATTCACCCCTCCACTTT. This sequence encodes CASSQYGSSYNSPLHF.